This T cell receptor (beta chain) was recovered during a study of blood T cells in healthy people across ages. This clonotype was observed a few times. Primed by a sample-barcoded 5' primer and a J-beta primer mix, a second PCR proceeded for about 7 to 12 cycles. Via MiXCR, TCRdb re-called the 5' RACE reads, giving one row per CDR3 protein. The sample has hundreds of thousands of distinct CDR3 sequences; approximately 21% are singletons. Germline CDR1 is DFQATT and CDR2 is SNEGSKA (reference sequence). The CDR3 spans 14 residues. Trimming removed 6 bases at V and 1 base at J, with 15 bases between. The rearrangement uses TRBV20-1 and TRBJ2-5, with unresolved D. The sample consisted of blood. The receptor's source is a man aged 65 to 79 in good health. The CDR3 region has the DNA TGCAGTGCCGACCCGCCAGCGACCCAAGAGACCCAGTACTTC. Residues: CSADPPATQETQYF.